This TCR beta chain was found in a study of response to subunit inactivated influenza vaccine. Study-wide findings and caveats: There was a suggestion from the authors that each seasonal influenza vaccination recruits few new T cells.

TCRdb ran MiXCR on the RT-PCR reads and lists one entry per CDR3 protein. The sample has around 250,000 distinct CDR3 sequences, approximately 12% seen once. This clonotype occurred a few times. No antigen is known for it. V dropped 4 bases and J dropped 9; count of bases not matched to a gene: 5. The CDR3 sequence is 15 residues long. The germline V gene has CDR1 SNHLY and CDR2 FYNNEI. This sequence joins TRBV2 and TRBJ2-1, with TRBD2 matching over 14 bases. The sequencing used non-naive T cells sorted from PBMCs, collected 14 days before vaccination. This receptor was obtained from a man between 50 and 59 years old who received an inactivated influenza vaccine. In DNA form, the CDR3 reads TGTGCCAGCAGTGTGGGGACTAGCGGGAGCGGTGAGCAGTTCTTC. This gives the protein CASSVGTSGSGEQFF.